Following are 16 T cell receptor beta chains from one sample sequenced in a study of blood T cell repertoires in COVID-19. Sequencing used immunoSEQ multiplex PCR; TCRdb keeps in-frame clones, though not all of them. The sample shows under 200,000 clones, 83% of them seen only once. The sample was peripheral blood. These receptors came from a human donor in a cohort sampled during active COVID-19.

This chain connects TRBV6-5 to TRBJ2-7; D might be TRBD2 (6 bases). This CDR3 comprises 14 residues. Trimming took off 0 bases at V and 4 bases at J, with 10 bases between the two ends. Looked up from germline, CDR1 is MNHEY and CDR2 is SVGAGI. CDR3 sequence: CASSYSPGLYEQYF. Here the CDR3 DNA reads TGTGCCAGCAGTTACTCCCCGGGACTTTACGAGCAGTACTTC.

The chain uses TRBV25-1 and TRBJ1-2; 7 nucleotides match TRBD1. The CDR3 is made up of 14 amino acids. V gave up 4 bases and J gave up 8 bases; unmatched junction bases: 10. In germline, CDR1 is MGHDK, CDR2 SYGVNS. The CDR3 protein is CASSAQGSPPGYTF. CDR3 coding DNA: TGTGCCAGCAGTGCACAGGGGTCACCGCCAGGCTACACCTTC.

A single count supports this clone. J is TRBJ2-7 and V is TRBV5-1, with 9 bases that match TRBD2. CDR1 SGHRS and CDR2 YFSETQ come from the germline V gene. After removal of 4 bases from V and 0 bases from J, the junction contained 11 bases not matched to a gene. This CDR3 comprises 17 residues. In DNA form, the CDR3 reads TGCGCCAGCAGCCCTTCGGGGAGCGGGGGGAGCTCCTACGAGCAGTACTTC. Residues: CASSPSGSGGSSYEQYF.

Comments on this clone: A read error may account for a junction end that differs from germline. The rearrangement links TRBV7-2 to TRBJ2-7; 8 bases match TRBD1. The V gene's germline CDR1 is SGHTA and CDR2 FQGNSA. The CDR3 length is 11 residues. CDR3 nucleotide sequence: TGTGCCAGCAGCTTAAGACAGGGGATTCACTTC. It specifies CASSLRQGIHF. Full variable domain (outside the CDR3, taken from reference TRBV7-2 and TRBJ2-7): GAGVSQSPSNKVTEKGKDVELRCDPISGHTALYWYRQSLGQGLEFLIYFQGNSAPDKSGLPSDRFSAERTGGSVSTLTIQRTQQEDSAVYLCASSLRQGIHFGPGTRLTVT.

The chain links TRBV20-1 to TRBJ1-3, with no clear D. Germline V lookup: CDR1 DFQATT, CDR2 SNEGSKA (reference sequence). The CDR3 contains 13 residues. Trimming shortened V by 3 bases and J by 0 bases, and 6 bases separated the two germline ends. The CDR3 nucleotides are TGCAGTGCTAGTTACAGCTCTGGAAACACCATATATTTT. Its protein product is CSASYSSGNTIYF.

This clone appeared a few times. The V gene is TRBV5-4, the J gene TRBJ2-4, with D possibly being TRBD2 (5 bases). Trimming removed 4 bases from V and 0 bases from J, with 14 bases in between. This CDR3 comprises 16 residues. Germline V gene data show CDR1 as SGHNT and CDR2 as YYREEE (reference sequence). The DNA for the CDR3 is TGTGCCAGCAGCCCCGACGGTGGGAGAGCCAAAAACATTCAGTACTTC. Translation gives CASSPDGGRAKNIQYF.

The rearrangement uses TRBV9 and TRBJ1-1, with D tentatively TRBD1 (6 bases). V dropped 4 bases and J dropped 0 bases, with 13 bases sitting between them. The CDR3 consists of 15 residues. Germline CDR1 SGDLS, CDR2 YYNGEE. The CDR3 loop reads CASSTQTGLNTEAFF. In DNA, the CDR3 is TGTGCCAGCAGCACGCAGACAGGTTTGAACACTGAAGCTTTCTTT.

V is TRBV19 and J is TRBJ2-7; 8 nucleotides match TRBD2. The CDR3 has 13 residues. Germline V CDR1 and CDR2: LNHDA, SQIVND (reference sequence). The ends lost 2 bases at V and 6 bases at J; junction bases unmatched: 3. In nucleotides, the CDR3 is TGTGCCAGTAGTATAATGGCGGGGGGCGAGCAGTACTTC. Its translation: CASSIMAGGEQYF. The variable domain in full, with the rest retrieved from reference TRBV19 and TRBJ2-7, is DGGITQSPKYLFRKEGQNVTLSCEQNLNHDAMYWYRQDPGQGLRLIYYSQIVNDFQKGDIAEGYSVSREKKESFPLTVTSAQKNPTAFYLCASSIMAGGEQYFGPGTRLTVT.

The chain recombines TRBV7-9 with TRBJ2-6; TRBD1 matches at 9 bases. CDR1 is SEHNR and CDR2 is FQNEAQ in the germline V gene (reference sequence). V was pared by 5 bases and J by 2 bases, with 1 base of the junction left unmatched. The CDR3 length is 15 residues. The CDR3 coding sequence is TGTGCCAGCAGCCGACAGGGGGCTGGGGCCAACGTCCTGACTTTC. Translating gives CASSRQGAGANVLTF.

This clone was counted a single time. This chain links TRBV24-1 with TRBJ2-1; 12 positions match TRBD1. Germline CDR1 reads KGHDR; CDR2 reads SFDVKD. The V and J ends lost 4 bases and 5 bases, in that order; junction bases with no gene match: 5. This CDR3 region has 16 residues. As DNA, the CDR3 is TGTGCCACCAGTGAGGCCGGGACAGGGGGCCACAATGAGCAGTTCTTC. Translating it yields CATSEAGTGGHNEQFF.

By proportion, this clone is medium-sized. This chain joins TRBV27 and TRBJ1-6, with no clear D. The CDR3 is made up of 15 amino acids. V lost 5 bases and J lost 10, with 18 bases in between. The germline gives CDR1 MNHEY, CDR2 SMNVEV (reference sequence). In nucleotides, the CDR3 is TGTGCCAGCAGTCCAATCCAGGAACGTATGTCACCCCTCCACTTT. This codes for CASSPIQERMSPLHF.

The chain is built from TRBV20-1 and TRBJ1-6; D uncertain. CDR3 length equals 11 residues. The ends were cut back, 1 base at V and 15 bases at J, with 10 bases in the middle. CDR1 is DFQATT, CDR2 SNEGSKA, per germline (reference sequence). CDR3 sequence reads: CSARVAPNLHF. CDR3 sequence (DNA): TGCAGTGCTAGAGTCGCACCTAACCTCCACTTT.

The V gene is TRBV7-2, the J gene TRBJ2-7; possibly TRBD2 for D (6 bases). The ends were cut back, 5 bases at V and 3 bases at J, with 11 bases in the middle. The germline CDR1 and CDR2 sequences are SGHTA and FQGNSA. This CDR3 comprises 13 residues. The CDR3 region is CASSGLTIYEQYF. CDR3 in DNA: TGTGCCAGCAGCGGACTAACAATCTACGAGCAGTACTTC.

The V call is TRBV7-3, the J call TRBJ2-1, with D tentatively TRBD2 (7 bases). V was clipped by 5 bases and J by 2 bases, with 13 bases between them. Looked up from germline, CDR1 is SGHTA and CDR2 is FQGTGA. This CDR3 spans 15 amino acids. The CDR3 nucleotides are TGTGCCAGCAGCCCCCCGGGGGGCGCCTACAATGAGCAGTTCTTC. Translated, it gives CASSPPGGAYNEQFF.

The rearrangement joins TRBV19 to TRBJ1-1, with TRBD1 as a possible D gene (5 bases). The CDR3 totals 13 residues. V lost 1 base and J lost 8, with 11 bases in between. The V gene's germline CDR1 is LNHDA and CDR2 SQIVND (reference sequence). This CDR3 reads CASSIAWGDEAFF. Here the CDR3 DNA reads TGTGCCAGTAGTATAGCTTGGGGGGACGAAGCTTTCTTT.

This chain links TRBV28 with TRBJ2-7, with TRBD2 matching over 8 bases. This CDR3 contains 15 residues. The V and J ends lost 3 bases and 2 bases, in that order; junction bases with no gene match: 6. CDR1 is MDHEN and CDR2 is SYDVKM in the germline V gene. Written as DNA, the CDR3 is TGTGCCAGCAGTTTCCTAGCGGGCCCCGCCTACGAGCAGTACTTC. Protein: CASSFLAGPAYEQYF.